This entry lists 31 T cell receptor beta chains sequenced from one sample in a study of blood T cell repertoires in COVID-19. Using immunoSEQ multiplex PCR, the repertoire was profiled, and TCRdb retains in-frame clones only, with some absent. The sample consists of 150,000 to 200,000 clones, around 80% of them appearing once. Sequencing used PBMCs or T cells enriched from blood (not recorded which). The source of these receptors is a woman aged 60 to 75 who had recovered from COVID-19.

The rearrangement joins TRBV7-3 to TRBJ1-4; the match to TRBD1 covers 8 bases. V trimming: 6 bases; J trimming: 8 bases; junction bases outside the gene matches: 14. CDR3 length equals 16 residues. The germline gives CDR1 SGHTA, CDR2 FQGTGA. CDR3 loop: CASRTRGPGFVEKLFF. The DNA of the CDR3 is TGTGCCAGCAGGACCAGGGGGCCCGGTTTTGTAGAAAAACTGTTTTTT.

The CDR3 region is CATGTSGGNTQYF. CDR3 DNA: TGTGCCACCGGGACTAGCGGGGGCAATACGCAGTATTTT. The V call is TRBV19, the J call TRBJ2-3; 14 nucleotides line up with TRBD2. This CDR3 comprises 13 residues. J gave up 7 bases and V 10 bases, and 4 bases lay outside the gene matches. Germline values: CDR1 LNHDA, CDR2 SQIVND (reference sequence).

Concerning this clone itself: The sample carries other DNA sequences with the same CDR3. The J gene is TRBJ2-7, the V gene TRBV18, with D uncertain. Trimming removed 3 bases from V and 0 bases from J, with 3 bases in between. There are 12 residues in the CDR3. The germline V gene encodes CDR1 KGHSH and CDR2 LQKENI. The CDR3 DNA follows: TGTGCCAGCTCACCTAGCTCCTACGAGCAGTACTTC. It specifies CASSPSSYEQYF. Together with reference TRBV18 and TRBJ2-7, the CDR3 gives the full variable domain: NAGVMQNPRHLVRRRGQEARLRCSPMKGHSHVYWYRQLPEEGLKFMVYLQKENIIDESGMPKERFSAEFPKEGPSILRIQQVVRGDSAAYFCASSPSSYEQYFGPGTRLTVT.

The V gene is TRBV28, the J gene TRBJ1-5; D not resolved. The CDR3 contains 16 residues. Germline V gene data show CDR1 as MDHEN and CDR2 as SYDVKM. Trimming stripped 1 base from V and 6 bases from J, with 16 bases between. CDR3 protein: CASSLSGEADGQPQHF. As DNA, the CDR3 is TGTGCCAGCAGTTTATCTGGGGAGGCGGACGGTCAGCCCCAGCATTTT.

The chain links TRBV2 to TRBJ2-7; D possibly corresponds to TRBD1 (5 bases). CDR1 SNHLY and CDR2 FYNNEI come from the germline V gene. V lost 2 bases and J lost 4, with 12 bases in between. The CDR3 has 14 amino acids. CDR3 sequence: CASSEFGARYEQYF. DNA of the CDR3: TGTGCCAGCAGTGAATTTGGGGCGAGATACGAGCAGTACTTC.

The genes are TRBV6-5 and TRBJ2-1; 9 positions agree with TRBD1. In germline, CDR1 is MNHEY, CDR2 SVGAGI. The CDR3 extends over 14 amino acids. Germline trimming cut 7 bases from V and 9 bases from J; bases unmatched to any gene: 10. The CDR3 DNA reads TGTGCCAGCACTAACAGGGGGCTGAGGAGTGAGCAGTTCTTC. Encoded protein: CASTNRGLRSEQFF.

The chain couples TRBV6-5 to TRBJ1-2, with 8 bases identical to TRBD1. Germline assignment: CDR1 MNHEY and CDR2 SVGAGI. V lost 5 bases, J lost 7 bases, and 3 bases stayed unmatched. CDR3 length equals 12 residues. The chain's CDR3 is CASSHGQGGYTF. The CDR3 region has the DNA TGTGCCAGCAGTCACGGACAGGGTGGCTACACCTTC.

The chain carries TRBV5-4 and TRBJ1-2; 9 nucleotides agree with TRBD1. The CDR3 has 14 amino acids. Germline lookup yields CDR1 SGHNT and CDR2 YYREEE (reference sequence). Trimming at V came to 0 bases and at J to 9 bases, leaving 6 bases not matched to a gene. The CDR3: CASSLELGQGSYTF. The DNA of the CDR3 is TGTGCCAGCAGCTTGGAGCTGGGACAGGGCAGCTACACCTTC.

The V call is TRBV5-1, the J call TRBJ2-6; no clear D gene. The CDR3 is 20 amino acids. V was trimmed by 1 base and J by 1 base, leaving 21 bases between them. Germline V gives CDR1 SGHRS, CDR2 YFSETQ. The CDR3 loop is CASSLTMNAGLRSGANVLTF. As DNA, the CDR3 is TGCGCCAGCAGCTTGACGATGAACGCTGGTCTGCGGTCTGGGGCCAACGTCCTGACTTTC.

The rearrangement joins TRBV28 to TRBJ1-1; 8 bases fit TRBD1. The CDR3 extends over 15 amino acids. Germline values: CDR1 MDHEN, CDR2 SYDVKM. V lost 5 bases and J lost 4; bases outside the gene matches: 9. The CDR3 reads CASSQGDRKVTEAFF. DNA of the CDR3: TGTGCCAGCAGTCAAGGGGACAGGAAGGTCACTGAAGCTTTCTTT.

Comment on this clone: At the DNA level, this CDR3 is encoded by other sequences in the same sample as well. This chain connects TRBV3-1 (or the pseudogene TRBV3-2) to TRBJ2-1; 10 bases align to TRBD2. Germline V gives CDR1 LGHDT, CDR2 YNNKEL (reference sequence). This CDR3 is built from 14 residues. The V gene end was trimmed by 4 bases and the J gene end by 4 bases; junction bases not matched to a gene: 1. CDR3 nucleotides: TGTGCCAGCAGCCGGACTAGCGGATACAATGAGCAGTTCTTC. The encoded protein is CASSRTSGYNEQFF.

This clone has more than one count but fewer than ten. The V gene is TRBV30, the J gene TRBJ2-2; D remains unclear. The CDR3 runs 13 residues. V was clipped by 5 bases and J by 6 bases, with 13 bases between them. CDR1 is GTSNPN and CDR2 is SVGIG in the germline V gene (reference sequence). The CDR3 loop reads CAWGRGSPGELFF. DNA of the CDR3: TGTGCCTGGGGGCGCGGTAGCCCCGGGGAGCTGTTTTTT. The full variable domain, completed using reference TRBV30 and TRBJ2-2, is SQTIHQWPATLVQPVGSPLSLECTVEGTSNPNLYWYRQAAGRGLQLLFYSVGIGQISSEVPQNLSASRPQDRQFILSSKKLLLSDSGFYLCAWGRGSPGELFFGEGSRLTVL.

As DNA, the CDR3 is TGTGCCAGCAGCCGAGGAGCGGGAGGGTACGGCGGGGAGCTGTTTTTT. It specifies CASSRGAGGYGGELFF. This chain uses TRBV3-1 (or the pseudogene TRBV3-2) with TRBJ2-2; TRBD2 aligns across 10 bases. The CDR3 sequence is 16 residues long. V lost 4 bases and J lost 7; bases outside the gene matches: 9. Germline V gene lookup returns CDR1 LGHDT and CDR2 YNNKEL (reference sequence).

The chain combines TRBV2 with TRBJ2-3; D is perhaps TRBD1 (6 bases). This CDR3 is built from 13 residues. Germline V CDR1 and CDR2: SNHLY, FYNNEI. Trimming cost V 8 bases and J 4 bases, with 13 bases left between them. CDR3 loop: CASGNRDADTQYF. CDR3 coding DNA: TGTGCCAGCGGTAACAGGGATGCAGATACGCAGTATTTT. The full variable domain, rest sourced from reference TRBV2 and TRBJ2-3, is EPEVTQTPSHQVTQMGQEVILRCVPISNHLYFYWYRQILGQKVEFLVSFYNNEISEKSEIFDDQFSVERPDGSNFTLKIRSTKLEDSAMYFCASGNRDADTQYFGPGTRLTVL.

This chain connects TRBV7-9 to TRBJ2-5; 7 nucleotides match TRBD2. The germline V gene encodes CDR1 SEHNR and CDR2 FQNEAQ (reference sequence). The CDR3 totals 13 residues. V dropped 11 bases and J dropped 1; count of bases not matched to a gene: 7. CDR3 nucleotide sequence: TGTGCCGCGGGGGAGCCAAGCCAAGAGACCCAGTACTTC. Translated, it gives CAAGEPSQETQYF.

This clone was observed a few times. The CDR3 DNA follows: TGCGCCAGCAGCTTGGTGAGGGGAGGAAAAGAGACCCAGTACTTC. Its protein is CASSLVRGGKETQYF. The V and J genes are TRBV5-1 and TRBJ2-5, with D perhaps TRBD2 (6 bases). Deletions cut 0 bases from V and 3 bases from J, with 12 bases between. The germline V gene has CDR1 SGHRS and CDR2 YFSETQ. The CDR3 runs to 15 residues.

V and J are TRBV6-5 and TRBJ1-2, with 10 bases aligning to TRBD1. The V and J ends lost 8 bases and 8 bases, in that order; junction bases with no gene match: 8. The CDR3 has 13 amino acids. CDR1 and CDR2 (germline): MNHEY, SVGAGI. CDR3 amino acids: CASRYRDRGGYTF. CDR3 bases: TGTGCCAGCCGATACCGGGACAGGGGAGGCTACACCTTC.

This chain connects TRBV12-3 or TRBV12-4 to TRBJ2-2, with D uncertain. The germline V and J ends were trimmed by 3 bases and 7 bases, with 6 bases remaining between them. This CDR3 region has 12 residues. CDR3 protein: CASSFSNGELFF. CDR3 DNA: TGTGCCAGCAGTTTTAGCAACGGGGAGCTGTTTTTT.

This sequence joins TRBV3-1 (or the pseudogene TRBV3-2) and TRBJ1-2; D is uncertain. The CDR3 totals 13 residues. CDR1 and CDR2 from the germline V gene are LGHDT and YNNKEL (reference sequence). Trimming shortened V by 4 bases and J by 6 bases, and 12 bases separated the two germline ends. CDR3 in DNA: TGTGCCAGCAGCCTGCAGGATTTTGATGGCTACACCTTC. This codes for CASSLQDFDGYTF.

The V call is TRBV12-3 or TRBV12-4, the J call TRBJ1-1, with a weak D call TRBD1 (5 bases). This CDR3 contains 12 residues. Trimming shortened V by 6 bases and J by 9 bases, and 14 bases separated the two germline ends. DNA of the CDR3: TGTGCCAGCAGCTTAACCGCGGGGCAAGCTTTCTTT. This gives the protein CASSLTAGQAFF.

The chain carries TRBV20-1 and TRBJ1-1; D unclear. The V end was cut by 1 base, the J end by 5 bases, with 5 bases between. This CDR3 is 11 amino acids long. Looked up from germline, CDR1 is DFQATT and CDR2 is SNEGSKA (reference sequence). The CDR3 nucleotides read TGCAGTGCTAGAGGCCAGACTGAAGCTTTCTTT. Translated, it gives CSARGQTEAFF.

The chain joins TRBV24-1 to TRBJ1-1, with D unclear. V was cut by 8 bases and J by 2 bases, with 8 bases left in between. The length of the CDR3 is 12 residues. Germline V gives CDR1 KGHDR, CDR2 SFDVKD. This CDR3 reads CATTEFNTEAFF. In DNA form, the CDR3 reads TGTGCCACCACGGAGTTCAACACTGAAGCTTTCTTT.

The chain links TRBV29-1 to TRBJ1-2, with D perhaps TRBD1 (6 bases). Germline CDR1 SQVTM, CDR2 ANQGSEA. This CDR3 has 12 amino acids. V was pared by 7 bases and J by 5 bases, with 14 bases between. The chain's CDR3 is CSANRDSYGYTF. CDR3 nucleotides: TGCAGCGCAAACAGGGATTCGTATGGCTACACCTTC.

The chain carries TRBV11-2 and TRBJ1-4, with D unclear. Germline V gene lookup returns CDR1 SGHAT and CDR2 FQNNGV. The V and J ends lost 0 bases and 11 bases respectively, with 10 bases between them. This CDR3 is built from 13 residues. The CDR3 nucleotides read TGTGCCAGCAGCTTAGAGCGGACGGGGAAACTGTTTTTT. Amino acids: CASSLERTGKLFF.

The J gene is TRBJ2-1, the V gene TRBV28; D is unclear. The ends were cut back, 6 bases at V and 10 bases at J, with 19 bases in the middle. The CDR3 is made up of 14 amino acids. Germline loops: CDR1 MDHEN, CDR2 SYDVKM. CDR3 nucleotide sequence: TGTGCCAGCAGCCGCCCCCAAGCCCCGAGGGAGCAGTTCTTC. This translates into CASSRPQAPREQFF.

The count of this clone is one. DNA of the CDR3: TGTGCCAGCAGTGATGGCACCTCACCCCTCCACTTT. As protein: CASSDGTSPLHF. This chain connects TRBV25-1 to TRBJ1-6; D gene uncertain. This CDR3 comprises 12 residues. V was cut by 3 bases and J by 10 bases, with 7 bases left in between. Germline-derived CDR1 and CDR2 are MGHDK and SYGVNS. The full variable domain, rest sourced from reference TRBV25-1 and TRBJ1-6, is EADIYQTPRYLVIGTGKKITLECSQTMGHDKMYWYQQDPGMELHLIHYSYGVNSTEKGDLSSESTVSRIRTEHFPLTLESARPSHTSQYLCASSDGTSPLHFGNGTRLTVT.

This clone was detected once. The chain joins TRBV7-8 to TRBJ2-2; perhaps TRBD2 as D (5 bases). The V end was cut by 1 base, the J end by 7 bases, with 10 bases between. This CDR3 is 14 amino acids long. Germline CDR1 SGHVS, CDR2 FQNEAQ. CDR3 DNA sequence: TGTGCCAGCAGCTTAGAGGGTGGACTCGGGGAGCTGTTTTTT. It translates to CASSLEGGLGELFF.

Here the CDR3 reads CASSQGTGAYEQYF. Written as DNA, the CDR3 is TGTGCCAGCAGCCAAGGGACAGGGGCCTACGAGCAGTACTTC. The chain combines TRBV3-1 (or the pseudogene TRBV3-2) with TRBJ2-7, with TRBD1 matching 9 bases. From germline, CDR1 is LGHDT and CDR2 YNNKEL (reference sequence). J gave up 2 bases and V 1 base, and 0 bases lay outside the gene matches. The CDR3 totals 14 residues.

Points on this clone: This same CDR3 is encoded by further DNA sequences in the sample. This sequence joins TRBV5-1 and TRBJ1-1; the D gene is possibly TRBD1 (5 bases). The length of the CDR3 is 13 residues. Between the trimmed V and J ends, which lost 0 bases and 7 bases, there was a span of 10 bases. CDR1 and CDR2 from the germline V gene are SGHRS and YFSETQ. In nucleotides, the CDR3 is TGCGCCAGCAGCTTGGGGCAGGGTGGTGAAGCTTTCTTT. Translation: CASSLGQGGEAFF.

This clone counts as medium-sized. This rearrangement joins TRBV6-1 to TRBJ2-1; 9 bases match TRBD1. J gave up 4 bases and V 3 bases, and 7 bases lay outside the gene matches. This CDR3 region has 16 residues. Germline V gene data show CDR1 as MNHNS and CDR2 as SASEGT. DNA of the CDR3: TGTGCCAGCAGTGATGCGACAGGGGGGATGTACAATGAGCAGTTCTTC. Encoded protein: CASSDATGGMYNEQFF.

The CDR3, as DNA: TGTGCCAGCAGTGACATGGGGCTTTTTAACCAGCCCCAGCATTTT. Amino acids: CASSDMGLFNQPQHF. The chain joins TRBV2 to TRBJ1-5, with D possibly TRBD1 on 5 matching bases. The CDR3 has 15 residues. Germline loops: CDR1 SNHLY, CDR2 FYNNEI. V was trimmed by 3 bases and J by 7 bases, leaving 16 bases between them. The full variable domain, its missing parts supplied by reference TRBV2 and TRBJ1-5, is EPEVTQTPSHQVTQMGQEVILRCVPISNHLYFYWYRQILGQKVEFLVSFYNNEISEKSEIFDDQFSVERPDGSNFTLKIRSTKLEDSAMYFCASSDMGLFNQPQHFGDGTRLSIL.